Listed below are T cell receptor beta chains from one sample, sequenced in a study of shared clonotypes between healthy human individuals. The repertoire was sequenced with immunoSEQ multiplex PCR; TCRdb's copy has only in-frame clones and lacks some. Of about 1 million clones detected, 65% to 80% appear once; the ten largest clones hold 1.4% to 1.5%. The specimen sequenced was memory CD4+ T cells sorted from blood. The receptors were gathered from a man aged 18 to 29 in good health. Both conserved end residues are part of each CDR3. D genes are given only for firm matches. Clone size is given for some rows only: seen once, a few or many times, or a class if the clone is expanded.

>.|.|TRBJ1-1|TRBV10-3
TGTGCCATCAGGAGCGGGACCGCTGGCACTGAAGCTTTCTTT
CAIRSGTAGTEAFF
>.|.|TRBJ2-7|TRBV19
TGTGCCAGTAGTATCAGACTGAGTTACGAGCAGTACTTC
CASSIRLSYEQYF
>TRBD1|many|TRBJ2-7|TRBV2
TGTGCCAGCAGTGCGGGACAGGGCGCCGTCTACGAGCAGTACTTC
CASSAGQGAVYEQYF
>TRBD2|.|TRBJ2-5|TRBV29-1
TGCAGCGTTGAAGATCGGGCTAGCGGGAGCAAAGAGACCCAGTACTTC
CSVEDRASGSKETQYF
>.|.|TRBJ2-2|TRBV6-1
TGTGCCAGCAGTGGGGTCGACTGGACCGGGGAGCTGTTTTTT
CASSGVDWTGELFF
>TRBD1|.|TRBJ1-4|TRBV7-2
TGTGCCAGCAGCCCCGGACAGGCAACTAATGAAAAACTGTTTTTT
CASSPGQATNEKLFF
>.|.|TRBJ1-2|TRBV9
TGTGCCAGCAGCGTAGTCGATGGCGGTTATGGCTACACCTTC
CASSVVDGGYGYTF
>TRBD2|many|TRBJ2-2|TRBV7-3
TGTGCCAGCAGCTCTGACGGACTAGCTGGAACCGGGGAGCTGTTTTTT
CASSSDGLAGTGELFF
>.|.|TRBJ2-3|TRBV13
TGTGCCAGCAGCTTAAGAGGGTCTGGGACAGATACGCAGTATTTT
CASSLRGSGTDTQYF
>TRBD2|few|TRBJ2-7|TRBV18
TGTGCCAGCTCCCCAGCGGGGGACGAGCAGTACTTC
CASSPAGDEQYF
>.|.|TRBJ1-4|TRBV30
TGTGCCTCCGGGGGGTGTGAAAAACTGTTTTTT
CASGGCEKLFF
>.|.|TRBJ1-1|TRBV25-1
TGTGCCGACCTAGACGGATTGAACACTGAAGCTTTCTTT
CADLDGLNTEAFF
>.|.|TRBJ2-6|TRBV9
TGTGCCAGCAGCGACCGAGGGGCCAACGTCCTGACTTTC
CASSDRGANVLTF
>.|.|TRBJ1-4|TRBV7-2
TGTGCCAGCAGCTCCTCGGCGGCCAGGGTGGAAAAACTGTTTTTT
CASSSSAARVEKLFF
>.|few|TRBJ1-3|TRBV4-2
TGTGCCAGCAGCCAAGAAAACATGGGTCCTGGAAACACCATATATTTT
CASSQENMGPGNTIYF
>.|.|TRBJ1-1|TRBV5-1
TGCGCCAGCAGCTTGGGGTGGGACACTGAAGCTTTCTTT
CASSLGWDTEAFF
>.|.|TRBJ1-6|TRBV19
TGTGCCAGTAGTATTTCGGGTTATTCATCACCCCTCCACTTT
CASSISGYSSPLHF
>.|many|TRBJ2-5|TRBV18
TGTGCCAGCTCACCACCCGGGCAGGGTAGCCAAGAGACCCAGTACTTC
CASSPPGQGSQETQYF
>.|.|TRBJ2-5|TRBV7-8
TGTGCCAGCAGCCTTGTCCTTGGGACCCAGTACTTC
CASSLVLGTQYF
>TRBD2|few|TRBJ2-1|TRBV18
TGTGCCAGCACTCGGCGGGGGAGTCGGGATGAGCAGTTCTTC
CASTRRGSRDEQFF
>TRBD2|.|TRBJ2-3|TRBV30
TGTGCCTGGGTTCGTTCTAGCGGGAGTCTGGATACGCAGTATTTT
CAWVRSSGSLDTQYF
>TRBD1|once|TRBJ2-5|TRBV9
TGTGCCAGCAGCACATTGACAGGGGGCGAAGAGACCCAGTACTTC
CASSTLTGGEETQYF
>TRBD1|.|TRBJ1-1|TRBV19
TGTGCCAGTAGTAAGTCAGGGACAGCGAACACTGAAGCTTTCTTT
CASSKSGTANTEAFF
>TRBD1|.|TRBJ2-3|TRBV20-1
TGCAGGGGGACAGACGGGGATACGCAGTATTTT
CRGTDGDTQYF
>.|.|TRBJ2-3|TRBV4-1
TGCGCCAGCAGCCAAGATCAGACTAGAGGGGTGAAGGCAGATACGCAGTATTTT
CASSQDQTRGVKADTQYF
>.|.|TRBJ2-3|TRBV7-9
TGTGCCAGCAGCTTAGGAGCGCTAGCGAGCACAGATACGCAGTATTTT
CASSLGALASTDTQYF
>.|.|TRBJ2-7|TRBV7-2
TGTGCCAGCAGTCCTTCAGGGAGTCTGAGCTCCTACGAGCAGTACTTC
CASSPSGSLSSYEQYF
>.|once|TRBJ1-4|TRBV4-1
TGCGCCAGCAGCCAAGATCTCGCGGGGGGGACGTATCAAAAACTGTTTTTT
CASSQDLAGGTYQKLFF
>TRBD1|.|TRBJ1-1|TRBV5-1
TGCGCCAGCAGCGCGGGACAGGGAATAAACACTGAAGCTTTCTTT
CASSAGQGINTEAFF
>.|.|TRBJ2-7|TRBV13
TGTGCCAGCAGCTTCCGGCGGTTCTCCTACGAGCAGTACTTC
CASSFRRFSYEQYF
>.|few|TRBJ1-6|TRBV5-1
TGCGCCAGCAGCCTCAGGCCGGACGGCTATAATTCACCCCTCCACTTT
CASSLRPDGYNSPLHF
>.|.|TRBJ2-7|TRBV19
TGTGCCAGTAGTATCTCAGCGGAGGGCTACGAGCAGTACTTC
CASSISAEGYEQYF
>.|.|TRBJ2-3|TRBV9
TGTGCCAGCAGCGTTACGGTGCACACAGATACGCAGTATTTT
CASSVTVHTDTQYF
>.|many|TRBJ2-6|TRBV5-1
TGCGCCAGCAGCTCTGATGCAGGTTACTACTCTGGGGCCAACGTCCTGACTTTC
CASSSDAGYYSGANVLTF
>.|.|TRBJ1-2|TRBV7-8
TGTGCCAGCAGCTTAGAGATGGGCCCCGCTGGGGTCTATGGCTACACCTTC
CASSLEMGPAGVYGYTF
>.|few|TRBJ1-1|TRBV29-1
TGCAGCGTTACGTCAGCCGCCTGGAACACTGAAGCTTTCTTT
CSVTSAAWNTEAFF
>.|few|TRBJ2-1|TRBV30
TGTGCCTGGAGTGTGTGGGGGGAGGAGCAGTTCTTC
CAWSVWGEEQFF
>.|once|TRBJ1-1|TRBV5-1
TGCGCCAGCAGCCCTATTCTAACATCTAACACTGAAGCTTTCTTT
CASSPILTSNTEAFF
>.|.|TRBJ1-3|TRBV5-8
TGTGCCAGCAGCTTGGTAGGAGGGGTCAGAACTTCGGGAAACACCATATATTTT
CASSLVGGVRTSGNTIYF
>.|few|TRBJ2-3|TRBV11-2
TGTGCCAGCAGCTTAGTTGCCAGTTTTGGGGATACGCAGTATTTT
CASSLVASFGDTQYF
>.|few|TRBJ1-6|TRBV19
TGTGCCAGTAGTATACGGTCTAGTAATGCACCCCTCCACTTT
CASSIRSSNAPLHF
>TRBD2|.|TRBJ2-1|TRBV4-1
TGCGCCAGCAGACCGTTAGCGGGGGGGTACAATGAGCAGTTCTTC
CASRPLAGGYNEQFF